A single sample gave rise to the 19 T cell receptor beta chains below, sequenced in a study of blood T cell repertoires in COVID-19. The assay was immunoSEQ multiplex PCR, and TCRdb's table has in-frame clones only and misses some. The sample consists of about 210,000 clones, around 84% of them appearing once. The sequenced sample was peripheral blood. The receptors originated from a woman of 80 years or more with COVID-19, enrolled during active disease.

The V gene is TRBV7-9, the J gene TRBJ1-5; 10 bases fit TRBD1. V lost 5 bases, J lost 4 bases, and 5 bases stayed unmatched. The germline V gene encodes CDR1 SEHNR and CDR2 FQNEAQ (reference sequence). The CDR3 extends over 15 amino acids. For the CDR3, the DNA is TGTGCCAGCAGCAGCGGGACAGGGGCAAATCAGCCCCAGCATTTT. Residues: CASSSGTGANQPQHF.

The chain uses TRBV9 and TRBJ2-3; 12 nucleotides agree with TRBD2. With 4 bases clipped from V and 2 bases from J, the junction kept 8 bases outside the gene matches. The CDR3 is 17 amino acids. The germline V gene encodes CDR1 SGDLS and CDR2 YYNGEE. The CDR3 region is CASSPRGLAGSTDTQYF. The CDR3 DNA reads TGTGCCAGCAGCCCCCGAGGACTAGCGGGGTCCACAGATACGCAGTATTTT.

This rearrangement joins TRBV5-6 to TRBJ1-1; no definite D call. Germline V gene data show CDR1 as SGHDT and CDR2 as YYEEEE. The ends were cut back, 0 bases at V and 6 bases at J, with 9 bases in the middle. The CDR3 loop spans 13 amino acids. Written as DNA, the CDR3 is TGTGCCAGCAGCTTGGGCAGGCCATCTGAAGCTTTCTTT. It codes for CASSLGRPSEAFF.

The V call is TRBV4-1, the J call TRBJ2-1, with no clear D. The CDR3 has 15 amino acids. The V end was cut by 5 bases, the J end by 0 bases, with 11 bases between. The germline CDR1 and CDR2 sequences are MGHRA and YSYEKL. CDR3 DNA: TGCGCCAGCAGCTCAGGATTTAGCTCCTACAATGAGCAGTTCTTC. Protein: CASSSGFSSYNEQFF.

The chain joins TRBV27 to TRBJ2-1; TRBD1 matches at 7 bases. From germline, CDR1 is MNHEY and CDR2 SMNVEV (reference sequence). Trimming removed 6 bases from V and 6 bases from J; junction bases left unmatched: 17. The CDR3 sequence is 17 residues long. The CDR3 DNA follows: TGTGCCAGCAGGAGATCTCCGGGGACAGCCAAATCCAATGAGCAGTTCTTC. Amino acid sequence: CASRRSPGTAKSNEQFF.

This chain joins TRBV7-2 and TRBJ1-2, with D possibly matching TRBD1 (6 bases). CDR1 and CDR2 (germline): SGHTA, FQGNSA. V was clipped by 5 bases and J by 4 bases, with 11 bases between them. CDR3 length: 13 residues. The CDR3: CASSQGIAYGYTF. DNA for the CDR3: TGTGCCAGCAGCCAGGGGATCGCCTATGGCTACACCTTC.

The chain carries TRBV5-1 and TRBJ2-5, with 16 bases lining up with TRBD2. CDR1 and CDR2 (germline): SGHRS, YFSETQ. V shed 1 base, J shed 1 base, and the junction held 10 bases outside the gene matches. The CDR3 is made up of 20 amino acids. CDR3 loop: CASSLLGLAGGTTLQETQYF. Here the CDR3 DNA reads TGCGCCAGCAGCTTGTTGGGACTAGCGGGGGGGACGACCCTCCAAGAGACCCAGTACTTC.

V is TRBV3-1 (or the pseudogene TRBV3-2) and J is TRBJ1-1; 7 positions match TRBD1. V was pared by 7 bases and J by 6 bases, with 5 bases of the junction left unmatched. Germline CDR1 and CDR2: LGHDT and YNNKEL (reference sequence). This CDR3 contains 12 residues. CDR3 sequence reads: CASNTGTAEAFF. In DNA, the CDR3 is TGTGCCAGCAACACTGGGACAGCTGAAGCTTTCTTT.

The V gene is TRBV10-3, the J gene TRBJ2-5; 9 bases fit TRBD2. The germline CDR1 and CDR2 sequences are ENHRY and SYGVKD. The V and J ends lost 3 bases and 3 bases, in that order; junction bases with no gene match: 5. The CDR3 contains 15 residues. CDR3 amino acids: CAISDSLAGKETQYF. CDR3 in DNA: TGTGCCATCAGTGATTCTCTAGCGGGGAAAGAGACCCAGTACTTC.

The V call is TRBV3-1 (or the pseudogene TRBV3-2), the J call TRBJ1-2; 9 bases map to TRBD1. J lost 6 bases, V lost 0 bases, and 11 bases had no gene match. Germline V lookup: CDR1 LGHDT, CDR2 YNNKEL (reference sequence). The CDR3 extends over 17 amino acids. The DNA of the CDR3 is TGTGCCAGCAGCCAAGATCGTCGGACAGGGGACAAGGATGGCTACACCTTC. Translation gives CASSQDRRTGDKDGYTF.

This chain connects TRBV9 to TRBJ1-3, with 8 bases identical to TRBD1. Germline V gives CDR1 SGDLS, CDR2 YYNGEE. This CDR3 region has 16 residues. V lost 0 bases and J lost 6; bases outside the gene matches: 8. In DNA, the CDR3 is TGTGCCAGCAGCGTAGGTAGGACAGGGTCTCAAAACACCATATATTTT. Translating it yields CASSVGRTGSQNTIYF.

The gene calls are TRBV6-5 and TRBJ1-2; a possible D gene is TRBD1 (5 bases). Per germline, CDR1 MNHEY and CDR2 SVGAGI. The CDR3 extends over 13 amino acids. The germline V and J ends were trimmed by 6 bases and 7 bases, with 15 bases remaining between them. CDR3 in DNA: TGTGCCAGCAGACCGGGAGGGGAGGGTGGCTACACCTTC. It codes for CASRPGGEGGYTF.

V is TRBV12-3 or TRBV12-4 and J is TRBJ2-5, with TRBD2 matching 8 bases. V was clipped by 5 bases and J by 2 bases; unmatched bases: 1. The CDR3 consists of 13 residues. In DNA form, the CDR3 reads TGTGCCAGCAGTCCGGGAGGGCAAGAGACCCAGTACTTC. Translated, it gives CASSPGGQETQYF.

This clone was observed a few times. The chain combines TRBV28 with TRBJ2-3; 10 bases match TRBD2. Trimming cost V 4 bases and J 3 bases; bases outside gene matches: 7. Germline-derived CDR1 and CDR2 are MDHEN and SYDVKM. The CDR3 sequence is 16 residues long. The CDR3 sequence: CASSSPPAGGTDTQYF. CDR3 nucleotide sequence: TGTGCCAGCAGTTCCCCCCCAGCGGGGGGGACAGATACGCAGTATTTT.

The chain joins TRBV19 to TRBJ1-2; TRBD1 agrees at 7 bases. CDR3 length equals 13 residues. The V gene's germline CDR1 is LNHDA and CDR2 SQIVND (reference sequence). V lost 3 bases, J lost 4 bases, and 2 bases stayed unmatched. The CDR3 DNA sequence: TGTGCCAGTAGTATCCGGACAGGCTATGGCTACACCTTC. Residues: CASSIRTGYGYTF.

The CDR3 DNA sequence: TGCGCCAGCAGCCCGGGACAGACCCAAGAGACCCAGTACTTC. Amino acid sequence: CASSPGQTQETQYF. This chain connects TRBV5-1 to TRBJ2-5, with TRBD1 matching 7 bases. The CDR3 sequence is 14 residues long. V lost 4 bases and J lost 1; bases outside the gene matches: 4. Germline assignment: CDR1 SGHRS and CDR2 YFSETQ.

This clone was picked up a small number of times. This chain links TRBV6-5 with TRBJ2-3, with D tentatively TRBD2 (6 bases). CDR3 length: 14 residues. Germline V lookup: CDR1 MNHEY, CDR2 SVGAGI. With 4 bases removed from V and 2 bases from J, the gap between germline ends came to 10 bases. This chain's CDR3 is CASSSGLITDTQYF. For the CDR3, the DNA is TGTGCCAGCAGTTCCGGACTAATCACAGATACGCAGTATTTT.

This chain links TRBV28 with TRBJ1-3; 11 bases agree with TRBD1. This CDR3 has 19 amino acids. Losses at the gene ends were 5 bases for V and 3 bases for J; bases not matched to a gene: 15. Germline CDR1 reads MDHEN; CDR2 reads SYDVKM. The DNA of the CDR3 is TGTGCCAGCAGTCCGCGAACGGGACAGGGGGTTGGGAGTGGAAACACCATATATTTT. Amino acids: CASSPRTGQGVGSGNTIYF.

CDR3 residues: CASSLEQTREGQYF. Here the CDR3 DNA reads TGCGCCAGCAGCTTGGAACAGACAAGAGAGGGCCAGTACTTC. This sequence joins TRBV5-1 and TRBJ2-5; TRBD2 might be the D (5 bases). Per the germline V gene, CDR1 is SGHRS and CDR2 is YFSETQ. V shed 0 bases and J shed 10 bases, with 16 bases lying between them. This CDR3 comprises 14 residues.